Reported below is one T cell receptor beta chain. Its antigen is not identified. A read error may explain this, as a much larger clone is one base away. The use of a sample-barcoded 5' primer and a J-beta primer mix characterized a second PCR of roughly 6 to 11 cycles. Carrying 12 random nucleotides, a template-switch adaptor labeled each individual cDNA molecule. TCRdb independently ran MiXCR on the 5' RACE reads; one entry per CDR3 protein. The table includes over 550,000 distinct CDR3 sequences, 25% to 35% detected once. This sample was included in a study of blood T cells in healthy people across ages. Study-wide results and limits: Whereas aged donors had fewer naive CD4+ cells, long-lived donors had more of them and higher diversity. Using unsorted PBMCs precluded a conclusive naive versus antigen-experienced comparison. Significant beta diversity loss was already apparent by age around 36, declining roughly linearly.

Germline V gives CDR1 DFQATT, CDR2 SNEGSKA (reference sequence). The trim removed 6 bases at V and 11 bases at J, leaving 15 bases unmatched. The CDR3 runs 13 residues. This TCR came from a woman older than 75 in good health. The rearrangement links TRBV20-1 to TRBJ2-5, with 7 bases fitting TRBD1. The sample comprised blood. CDR3 amino acids: CSARGTARDEQYF. CDR3 DNA sequence: TGCAGTGCCCGAGGGACAGCTAGGGATGAGCAGTACTTC.